This entry lists 4 T cell receptor beta chains sequenced from one sample in a study of blood T cells in healthy people across ages (dated by TCRdb to between 2015 and 2016). The library was produced with 5' RACE. The sample was run on an Illumina HiSeq 2500. A second 7 to 11 cycle PCR used a sample-barcoded 5' primer and a J-beta primer mix. TCRdb applied fastp at Q25 and MiXCR to the public reads, then kept only in-frame beta chains. Rows merge per CDR3 protein into single entries with the most common DNA and genes. The sample contains around 1,700,000 distinct CDR3 sequences, about 28% of them found a single time. The ten largest clones add up to 7.7% of the sample. The sample consisted of blood. The receptors shown here come from a young woman in good health.

The chain recombines TRBV29-1 with TRBJ2-1; a weak D match, TRBD2 (7 bases). V was shortened by 3 bases and J by 7 bases, with 19 bases between the two germline ends. The CDR3 consists of 15 residues. Germline V lookup: CDR1 SQVTM, CDR2 ANQGSEA. The CDR3 coding sequence is TGCAGCGTTGACCTAGGGGGGGGAAGCGGTAATGAGCAGTTCTTC. It codes for CSVDLGGGSGNEQFF.

This clonotype was seen ten or more times. The chain couples TRBV6-6 to TRBJ2-5; D is unclear. The CDR3 is 16 residues long. V shed 3 bases and J shed 2 bases, with 16 bases lying between them. Germline assignment: CDR1 MNHNY and CDR2 SVGAGI (reference sequence). This CDR3 reads CASSYISLGEQETQYF. The CDR3 DNA is TGTGCCAGCAGTTATATTAGCTTGGGTGAACAAGAGACCCAGTACTTC.

This clonotype has just a few counts. The rearrangement uses TRBV2 and TRBJ2-4; unclear D gene. V lost 0 bases and J 6 bases, leaving 9 bases between the germline ends. The germline CDR1 and CDR2 sequences are SNHLY and FYNNEI. This CDR3 spans 14 amino acids. The CDR3 DNA reads as TGTGCCAGCAGTGAAGCCCTTGGGGTAAACATTCAGTACTTC. It translates to CASSEALGVNIQYF.

This clonotype has only one observation. This chain links TRBV3-1 with TRBJ2-1; 8 bases map to TRBD2. This CDR3 has 16 amino acids. Germline CDR1 is LGHDT and CDR2 is YNNKEL (reference sequence). V lost 2 bases to trimming and J lost 3 bases; unmatched junction nucleotides: 6. The DNA of the CDR3 is TGTGCCAGCAGCCAATTGTATAGCGGGGACTACAATGAGCAGTTCTTC. It is translated as CASSQLYSGDYNEQFF.